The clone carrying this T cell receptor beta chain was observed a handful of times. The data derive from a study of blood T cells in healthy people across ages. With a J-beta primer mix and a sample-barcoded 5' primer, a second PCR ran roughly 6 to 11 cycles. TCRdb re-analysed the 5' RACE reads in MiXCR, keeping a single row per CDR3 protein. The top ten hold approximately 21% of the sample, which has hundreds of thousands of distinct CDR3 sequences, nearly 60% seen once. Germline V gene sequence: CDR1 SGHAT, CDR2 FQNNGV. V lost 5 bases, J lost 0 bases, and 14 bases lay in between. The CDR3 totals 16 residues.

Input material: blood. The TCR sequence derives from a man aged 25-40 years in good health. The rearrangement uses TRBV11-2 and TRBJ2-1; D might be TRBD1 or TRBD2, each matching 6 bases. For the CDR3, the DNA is TGTGCCAGCAGCCCCCAAGGGGGGAGCTCCTACAATGAGCAGTTCTTC. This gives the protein CASSPQGGSSYNEQFF.